Below are 5 T cell receptor beta chains sequenced from a single sample in a study of OX40 agonist ivuxolimab in advanced cancers. Measured with immunoSEQ multiplex PCR; TCRdb has only the in-frame clones, and not every one. The sample contains 50,000 to 65,000 clones, approximately 82% of which appear only once. The source was CD4+ or CD8+ T cells sorted from blood, collected in a trial of the OX40 agonist ivuxolimab. The receptors derive from an adult with an advanced solid tumor such as melanoma, head and neck, liver or kidney cancer.

The rearrangement uses TRBV6-1 and TRBJ2-7; D may correspond to TRBD1 or TRBD2 (5 bases each). The CDR3 spans 13 residues. Germline CDR1 is MNHNS and CDR2 is SASEGT. Deletions cut 4 bases from V and 4 bases from J, with 11 bases between. CDR3 loop: CASSVGGRYEQYF. The DNA for the CDR3 is TGTGCCAGCAGTGTTGGGGGTAGGTACGAGCAGTACTTC.

The chain employs TRBV29-1 and TRBJ2-1; D might be TRBD1 or TRBD2, each matching 5 bases. The CDR3 extends over 12 amino acids. CDR1 is SQVTM and CDR2 is ANQGSEA in the germline V gene. V lost 2 bases and J lost 8, with 10 bases in between. This chain's CDR3 is CSVEFGDHEQFF. The CDR3 nucleotides read TGCAGCGTTGAATTCGGGGACCATGAGCAGTTCTTC.

The chain employs TRBV9 and TRBJ1-1, with D perhaps TRBD1 (6 bases). The germline V gene encodes CDR1 SGDLS and CDR2 YYNGEE. Trimming pared 4 bases from V and 5 bases from J, leaving 15 bases between. The CDR3 is made up of 14 amino acids. CDR3 amino acids: CASSPQGRGTEAFF. CDR3 in DNA: TGTGCCAGCAGCCCCCAGGGGCGAGGTACTGAAGCTTTCTTT.

V usage is TRBV10-3 and J usage is TRBJ1-3; D perhaps matches TRBD1 (5 bases). Germline V CDR1 and CDR2: ENHRY, SYGVKD. The CDR3 has 15 amino acids. V shed 3 bases and J shed 0 bases, with 9 bases lying between them. DNA for the CDR3: TGTGCCATCAGTGACAGGGTGGGCTCTGGAAACACCATATATTTT. As protein: CAISDRVGSGNTIYF.

The chain couples TRBV9 to TRBJ1-4; D not resolved. This CDR3 is 13 amino acids long. V lost 6 bases and J 7 bases, leaving 13 bases between the germline ends. Germline V lookup: CDR1 SGDLS, CDR2 YYNGEE. This chain's CDR3 is CASNRGEGEKLFF. DNA of the CDR3: TGTGCCAGCAATCGGGGTGAGGGTGAAAAACTGTTTTTT. The full variable domain, its missing parts supplied by reference TRBV9 and TRBJ1-4, is DSGVTQTPKHLITATGQRVTLRCSPRSGDLSVYWYQQSLDQGLQFLIQYYNGEERAKGNILERFSAQQFPDLHSELNLSSLELGDSALYFCASNRGEGEKLFFGSGTQLSVL.